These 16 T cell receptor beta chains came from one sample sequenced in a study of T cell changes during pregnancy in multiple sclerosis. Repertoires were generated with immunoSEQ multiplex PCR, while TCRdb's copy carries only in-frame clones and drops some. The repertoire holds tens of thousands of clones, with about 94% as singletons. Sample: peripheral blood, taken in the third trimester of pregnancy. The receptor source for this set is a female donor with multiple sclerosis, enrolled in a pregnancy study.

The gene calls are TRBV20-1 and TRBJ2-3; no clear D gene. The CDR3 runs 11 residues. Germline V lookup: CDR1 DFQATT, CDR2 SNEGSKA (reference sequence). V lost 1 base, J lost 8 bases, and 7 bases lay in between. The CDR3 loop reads CSARGPGTQYF. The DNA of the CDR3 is TGCAGTGCTAGAGGGCCGGGTACGCAGTATTTT.

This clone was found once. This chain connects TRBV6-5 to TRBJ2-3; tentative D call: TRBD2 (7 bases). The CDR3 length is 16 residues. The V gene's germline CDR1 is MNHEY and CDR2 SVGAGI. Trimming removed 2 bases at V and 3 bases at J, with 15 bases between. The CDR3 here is CASSYTGGGGTDTQYF. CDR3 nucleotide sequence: TGTGCCAGCAGTTACACAGGAGGGGGAGGGACAGATACGCAGTATTTT.

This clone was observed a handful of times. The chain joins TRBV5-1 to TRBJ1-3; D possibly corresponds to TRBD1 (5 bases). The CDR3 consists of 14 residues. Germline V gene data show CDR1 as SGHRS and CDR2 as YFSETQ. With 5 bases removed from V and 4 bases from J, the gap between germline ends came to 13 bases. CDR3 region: CASRPGSEGNTIYF. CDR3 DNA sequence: TGCGCCAGCAGACCAGGGTCGGAGGGAAACACCATATATTTT.

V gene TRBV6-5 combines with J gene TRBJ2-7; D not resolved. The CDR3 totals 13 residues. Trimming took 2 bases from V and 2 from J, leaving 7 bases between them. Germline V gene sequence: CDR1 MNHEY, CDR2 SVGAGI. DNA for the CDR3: TGTGCCAGCAGTTACCGACTCGCCTACGAGCAGTACTTC. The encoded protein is CASSYRLAYEQYF.

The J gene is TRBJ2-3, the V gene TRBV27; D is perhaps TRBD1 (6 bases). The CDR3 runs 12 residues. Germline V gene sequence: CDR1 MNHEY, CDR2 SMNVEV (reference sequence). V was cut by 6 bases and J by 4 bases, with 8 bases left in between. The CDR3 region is CASRAGADTQYF. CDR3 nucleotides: TGTGCCAGCAGAGCAGGGGCAGATACGCAGTATTTT.

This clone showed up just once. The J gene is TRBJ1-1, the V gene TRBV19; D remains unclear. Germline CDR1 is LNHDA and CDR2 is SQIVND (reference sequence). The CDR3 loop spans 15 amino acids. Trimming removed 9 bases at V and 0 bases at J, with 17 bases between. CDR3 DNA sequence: TGTGCCAGCTCCCGTTTTGGAGGCATGAACACTGAAGCTTTCTTT. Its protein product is CASSRFGGMNTEAFF.

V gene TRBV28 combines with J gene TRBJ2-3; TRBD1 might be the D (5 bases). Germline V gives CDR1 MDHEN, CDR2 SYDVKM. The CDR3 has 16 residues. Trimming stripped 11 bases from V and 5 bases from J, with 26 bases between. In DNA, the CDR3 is TGTGCCGCCTCCCGGTTGGGGCAGGGCGATTTAGATACGCAGTATTTT. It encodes CAASRLGQGDLDTQYF. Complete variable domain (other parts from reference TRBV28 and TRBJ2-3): DVKVTQSSRYLVKRTGEKVFLECVQDMDHENMFWYRQDPGLGLRLIYFSYDVKMKEKGDIPEGYSVSREKKERFSLILESASTNQTSMYLCAASRLGQGDLDTQYFGPGTRLTVL.

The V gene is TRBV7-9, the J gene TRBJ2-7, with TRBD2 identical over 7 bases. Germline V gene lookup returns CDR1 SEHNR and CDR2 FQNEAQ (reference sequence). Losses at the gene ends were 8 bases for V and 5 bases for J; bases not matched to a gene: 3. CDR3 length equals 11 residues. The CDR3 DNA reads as TGTGCCAGCGGGAGGGTCCACGAGCAGTACTTC. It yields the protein CASGRVHEQYF.

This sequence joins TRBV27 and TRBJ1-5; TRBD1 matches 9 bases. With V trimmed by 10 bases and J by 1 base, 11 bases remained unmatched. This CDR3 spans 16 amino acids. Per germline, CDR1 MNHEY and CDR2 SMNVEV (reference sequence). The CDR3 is CATYRDRVGSNQPQHF. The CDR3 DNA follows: TGTGCCACATACCGGGACAGGGTAGGAAGCAATCAGCCCCAGCATTTT.

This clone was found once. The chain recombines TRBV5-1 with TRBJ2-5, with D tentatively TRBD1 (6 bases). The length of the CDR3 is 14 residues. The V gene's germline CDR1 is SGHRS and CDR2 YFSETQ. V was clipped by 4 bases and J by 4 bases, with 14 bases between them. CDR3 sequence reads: CASSGLTGIETQYF. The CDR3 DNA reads TGCGCCAGCAGCGGATTAACAGGGATAGAGACCCAGTACTTC.

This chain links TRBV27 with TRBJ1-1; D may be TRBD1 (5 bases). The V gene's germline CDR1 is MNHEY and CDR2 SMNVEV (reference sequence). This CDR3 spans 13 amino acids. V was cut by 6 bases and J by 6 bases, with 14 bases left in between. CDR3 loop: CASSWGGVAEAFF. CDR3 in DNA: TGTGCCAGCAGCTGGGGGGGGGTGGCTGAAGCTTTCTTT.

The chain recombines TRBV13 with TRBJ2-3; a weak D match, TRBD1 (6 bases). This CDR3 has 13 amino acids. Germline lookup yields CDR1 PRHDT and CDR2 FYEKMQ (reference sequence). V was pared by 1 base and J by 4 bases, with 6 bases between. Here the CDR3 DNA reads TGTGCCAGCAGCTTAGAGGGGGCAGATACGCAGTATTTT. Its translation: CASSLEGADTQYF.

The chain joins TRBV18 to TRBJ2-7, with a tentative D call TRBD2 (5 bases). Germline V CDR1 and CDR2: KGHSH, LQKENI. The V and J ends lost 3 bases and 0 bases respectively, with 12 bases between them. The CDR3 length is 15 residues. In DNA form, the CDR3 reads TGTGCCAGCTCACCGCAGGAGGATCTCTCCTACGAGCAGTACTTC. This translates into CASSPQEDLSYEQYF.

CDR3 loop: CASSSYEENVQETQYF. The CDR3 nucleotides are TGTGCCAGCAGCTCCTACGAAGAGAATGTACAAGAGACCCAGTACTTC. J is TRBJ2-5 and V is TRBV7-6; D is unclear. Germline lookup yields CDR1 SGHVS and CDR2 FNYEAQ. Trimming removed 4 bases from V and 2 bases from J, with 17 bases in between. The CDR3 length is 16 residues.

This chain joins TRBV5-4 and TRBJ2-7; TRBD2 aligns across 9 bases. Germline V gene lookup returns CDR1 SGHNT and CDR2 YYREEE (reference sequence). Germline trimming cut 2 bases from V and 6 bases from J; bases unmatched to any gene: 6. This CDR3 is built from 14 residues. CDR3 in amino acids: CASSLPLAGSEQYF. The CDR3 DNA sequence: TGTGCCAGCAGCTTACCCCTAGCGGGGAGCGAGCAGTACTTC. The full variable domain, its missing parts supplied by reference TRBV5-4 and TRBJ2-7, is ETGVTQSPTHLIKTRGQQVTLRCSSQSGHNTVSWYQQALGQGPQFIFQYYREEENGRGNFPPRFSGLQFPNYSSELNVNALELDDSALYLCASSLPLAGSEQYFGPGTRLTVT.

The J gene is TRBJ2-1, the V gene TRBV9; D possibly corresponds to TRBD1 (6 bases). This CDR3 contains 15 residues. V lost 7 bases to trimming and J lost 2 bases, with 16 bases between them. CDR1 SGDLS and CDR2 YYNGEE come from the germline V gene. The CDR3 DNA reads TGTGCCAGCCAACCCAGGGGCGGCCCCTACAATGAGCAGTTCTTC. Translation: CASQPRGGPYNEQFF. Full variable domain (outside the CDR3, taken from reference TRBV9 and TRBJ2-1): DSGVTQTPKHLITATGQRVTLRCSPRSGDLSVYWYQQSLDQGLQFLIQYYNGEERAKGNILERFSAQQFPDLHSELNLSSLELGDSALYFCASQPRGGPYNEQFFGPGTRLTVL.